This entry is about one TCR beta chain. This entry is derived from a study of blood T cell repertoires in COVID-19. The CDR3 sequence is 15 residues long. Germline CDR1 is MNHEY and CDR2 is SMNVEV (reference sequence). V was trimmed by 6 bases and J by 4 bases, leaving 18 bases between them. TCRdb's table, derived via immunoSEQ multiplex PCR, lists solely in-frame clones and lacks some. The sample lists 250,000 to 350,000 clones; approximately 91% were seen once. The receptor was derived from a woman in her sixties with acute or convalescent COVID-19. The genes are TRBV27 and TRBJ1-2, with D possibly matching TRBD1 (5 bases). Sequencing was carried out using peripheral blood. The CDR3 is CASSLGGIIGYGYTF. CDR3 sequence (DNA): TGTGCCAGCAGCCTCGGGGGGATTATCGGCTATGGCTACACCTTC.